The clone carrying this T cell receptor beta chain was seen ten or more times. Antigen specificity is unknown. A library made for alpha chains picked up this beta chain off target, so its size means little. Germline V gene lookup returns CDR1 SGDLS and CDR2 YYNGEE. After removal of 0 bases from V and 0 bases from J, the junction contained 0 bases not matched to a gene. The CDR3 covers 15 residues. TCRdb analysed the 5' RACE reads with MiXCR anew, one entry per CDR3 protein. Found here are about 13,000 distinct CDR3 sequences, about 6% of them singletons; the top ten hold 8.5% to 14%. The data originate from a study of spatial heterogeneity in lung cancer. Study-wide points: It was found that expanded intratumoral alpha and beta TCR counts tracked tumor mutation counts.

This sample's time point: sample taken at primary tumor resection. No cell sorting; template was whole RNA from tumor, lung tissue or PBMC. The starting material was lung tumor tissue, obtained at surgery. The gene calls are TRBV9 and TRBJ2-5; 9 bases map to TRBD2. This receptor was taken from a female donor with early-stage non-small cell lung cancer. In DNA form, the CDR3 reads TGTGCCAGCAGCGTAGTAGCGGGGGACCAAGAGACCCAGTACTTC. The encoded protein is CASSVVAGDQETQYF.